Included here is one T cell receptor (beta chain) sequence, with context. The antigen remains undetermined. The CDR3 length is 17 residues. Trimming removed 3 bases from V and 4 bases from J, with 21 bases in between. Germline V gene lookup returns CDR1 MDHEN and CDR2 SYDVKM. The data stem from a study of vaccination and CD4 T cells after COVID-19. Study as a whole: The authors exposed cells to overlapping spike peptides derived from SARS-CoV-2, HCoV-NL63, HCoV-OC43 and HCoV-229E. As a positive control, some control cultures were given a CEFX pool, while others were given an HIV-1 Nef pool or no peptide. Study-level findings and limits: Recorded median SARS-CoV-2-reactive clonotype numbers increased from around 20 to 38 without reaching significance.

Oncomine TCR Beta short-read sequencing was applied to DNA from cultured CD4+ T cells. Using the QIAamp micro DNA kit, genomic DNA was extracted from the CD4+ T cells that had been cultured. Each CDR3 protein gets one entry after TCRdb re-called the PCR reads with MiXCR. Of 9,000 to 10,000 distinct CDR3 sequences in the sample, about two fifths were seen once. Documented treatment: roughly ten-day PBMC culture with coronavirus spike peptide pools or control peptides (ViraFEST assay). Collection of the unexposed donor's CD4+ T cells took place before the COVID-19 pandemic (2011-2018). The ViraFEST method relied on peptide pools to expand antigen-specific T cells, followed by TCR sequencing.

The rearrangement joins TRBV28 to TRBJ1-2, with a possible D match to TRBD1 (5 bases). Sequenced input: CD4+ T cells from blood, cultured in vitro. The sequence derives from a human donor in good health. CDR3 in amino acids: CASSFLGQGVRTYGYTF. The CDR3 DNA sequence: TGTGCCAGCAGTTTTTTAGGGCAGGGAGTAAGAACCTATGGCTACACCTTC.